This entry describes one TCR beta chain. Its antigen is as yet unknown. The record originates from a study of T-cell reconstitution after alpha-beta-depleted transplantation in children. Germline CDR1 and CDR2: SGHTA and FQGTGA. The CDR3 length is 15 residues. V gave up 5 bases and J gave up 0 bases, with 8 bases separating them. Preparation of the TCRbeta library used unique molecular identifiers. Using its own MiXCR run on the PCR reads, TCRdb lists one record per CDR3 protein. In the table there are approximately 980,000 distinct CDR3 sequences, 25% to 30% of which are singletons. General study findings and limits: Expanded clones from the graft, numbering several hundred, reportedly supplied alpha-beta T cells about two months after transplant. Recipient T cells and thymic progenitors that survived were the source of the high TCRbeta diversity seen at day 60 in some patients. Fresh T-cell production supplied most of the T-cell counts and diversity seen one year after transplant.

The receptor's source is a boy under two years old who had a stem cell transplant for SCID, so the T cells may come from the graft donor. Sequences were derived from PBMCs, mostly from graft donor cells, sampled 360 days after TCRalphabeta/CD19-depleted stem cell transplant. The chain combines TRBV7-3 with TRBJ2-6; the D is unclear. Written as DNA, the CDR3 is TGTGCCAGCAGCCCTTCCGTCTCTGGGGCCAACGTCCTGACTTTC. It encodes CASSPSVSGANVLTF. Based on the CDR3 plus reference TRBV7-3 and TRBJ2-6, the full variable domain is GAGVSQTPSNKVTEKGKYVELRCDPISGHTALYWYRQSLGQGPEFLIYFQGTGAADDSGLPNDRFFAVRPEGSVSTLKIQRTERGDSAVYLCASSPSVSGANVLTFGAGSRLTVL.